This T cell receptor (beta chain) was sequenced during a study of T-cell reconstitution after alpha-beta-depleted transplantation in children. Study findings and constraints: Reportedly, alpha-beta T cells present about two months post-transplant originated from several hundred expanded clones of graft origin. After transplant, high TCRbeta diversity at day 60 in some patients arose from surviving recipient T cells and thymic progenitors. Among T cells one year after transplant, newly produced cells accounted for most counts and diversity.

TCRbeta library construction was performed incorporating unique molecular identifiers. TCRdb passed the PCR reads through MiXCR, listing each CDR3 protein once. The sample has hundreds of thousands of distinct CDR3 sequences, roughly 13% seen once. CDR3 length equals 15 residues. Trimming removed 5 bases at V and 9 bases at J, with 20 bases between. This clonotype was found a few times. Its antigen is currently unknown. The TCR was taken from a male patient between 5 and 17 years old who had a stem cell transplant for acute myeloid leukemia, so the T cells may come from the graft donor. Here the sequenced sample was PBMCs, mostly from graft donor cells, taken 360 days after TCRalphabeta/CD19-depleted stem cell transplant. The genes are TRBV12-3 or TRBV12-4 and TRBJ2-1; a possible D gene is TRBD1 (6 bases). DNA of the CDR3: TGTGCCAGCAGTCCCCCGGGACACCGTATCGGTGAGCAGTTCTTC. Amino acids: CASSPPGHRIGEQFF.